The 16 T cell receptor beta chains below all came from one sample that was sequenced in a study of blood T cell repertoires in COVID-19. Clones were sequenced by immunoSEQ multiplex PCR, and TCRdb holds only the in-frame ones, with some missing. The data contain about 250,000 clones, about 80% of them seen just once; the ten biggest clones take up about 3.5%. The sequenced sample consisted of peripheral blood. The receptors derive from an elderly woman with acute or convalescent COVID-19.

This clone was recorded once. The chain combines TRBV28 with TRBJ1-3; D ambiguous. V was trimmed by 2 bases and J by 0 bases, leaving 5 bases between them. The CDR3 totals 14 residues. The germline CDR1 and CDR2 sequences are MDHEN and SYDVKM. CDR3 in DNA: TGTGCCAGCAGTTTAACTCTCTCTGGAAACACCATATATTTT. This encodes CASSLTLSGNTIYF.

Regarding this clone: Other DNA sequences in this sample translate to the same CDR3. CDR3 sequence (DNA): TGCGCCAGCAGCCGGACTAGCGGGAGCAATGAGCAGTTCTTC. This sequence encodes CASSRTSGSNEQFF. The rearrangement joins TRBV5-1 to TRBJ2-1; 13 bases are shared with TRBD2. Trimming cost V 4 bases and J 6 bases; bases outside gene matches: 1. The length of the CDR3 is 14 residues. Germline CDR1 SGHRS, CDR2 YFSETQ.

V is TRBV9 and J is TRBJ2-7; 11 bases map to TRBD2. The CDR3 is made up of 15 amino acids. Germline CDR1 and CDR2: SGDLS and YYNGEE. The V gene end was trimmed by 4 bases and the J gene end by 4 bases; junction bases not matched to a gene: 7. The CDR3 here is CASSTAGTSGYEQYF. The CDR3 region has the DNA TGTGCCAGCAGCACGGCCGGGACTAGCGGTTACGAGCAGTACTTC.

This rearrangement joins TRBV5-6 to TRBJ1-2, with D possibly being TRBD1 (5 bases). Germline CDR1 is SGHDT and CDR2 is YYEEEE. This CDR3 region has 16 residues. V shed 6 bases and J shed 4 bases, with 22 bases lying between them. DNA for the CDR3: TGTGCCAGCACCGTGGTAGGCCAGGGTTCAATCTATGGCTACACCTTC. Translating gives CASTVVGQGSIYGYTF.

Only a few counts were recorded for this clone. Other DNA variants within this sample encode the same CDR3. The chain joins TRBV6-5 to TRBJ1-3; D uncertain. Deletions cut 6 bases from V and 0 bases from J, with 12 bases between. This CDR3 comprises 15 residues. The germline V gene has CDR1 MNHEY and CDR2 SVGAGI. CDR3 protein: CASSNLRGSGNTIYF. The CDR3 DNA reads TGTGCCAGCAGCAACCTACGGGGCTCTGGAAACACCATATATTTT.

This clone was detected once. The chain links TRBV28 to TRBJ2-7; D is unresolved. CDR1 is MDHEN, CDR2 SYDVKM, per germline. V shed 6 bases and J shed 3 bases, with 9 bases lying between them. The CDR3 covers 12 residues. CDR3 loop: CASSYQRYEQYF. CDR3 bases: TGTGCCAGCAGCTACCAGCGCTACGAGCAGTACTTC.

Concerning this clone: Additional DNA sequences in this sample encode the identical CDR3. The rearrangement links TRBV6-5 to TRBJ2-7; 9 bases are shared with TRBD1. The germline CDR1 and CDR2 sequences are MNHEY and SVGAGI. The CDR3 loop spans 14 amino acids. V was clipped by 6 bases and J by 3 bases; unmatched bases: 6. CDR3 coding DNA: TGTGCCAGCAGGTCCGGGACAGGGAGCTACGAGCAGTACTTC. Translation: CASRSGTGSYEQYF.

V and J are TRBV19 and TRBJ1-5; D remains ambiguous. V lost 5 bases to trimming and J lost 7 bases, with 12 bases between them. The CDR3 has 13 residues. Per the germline V gene, CDR1 is LNHDA and CDR2 is SQIVND (reference sequence). CDR3 sequence reads: CASSPLPGQPQHF. The CDR3 nucleotides read TGTGCCAGTAGTCCTCTGCCGGGACAGCCCCAGCATTTT.

The rearrangement joins TRBV27 to TRBJ2-1; 8 positions match TRBD2. This CDR3 spans 19 amino acids. The germline V gene has CDR1 MNHEY and CDR2 SMNVEV (reference sequence). With 3 bases clipped from V and 9 bases from J, the junction kept 22 bases outside the gene matches. DNA for the CDR3: TGTGCCAGCAGTTTCTTAGGGCCCGAGGCGGGGGGCGCCGTGAGTGAGCAGTTCTTC. Translation: CASSFLGPEAGGAVSEQFF.

The CDR3 here is CASSLARQYEQYF. The CDR3 DNA sequence: TGTGCCAGCAGCTTAGCGCGGCAGTACGAGCAGTACTTC. The chain employs TRBV7-2 and TRBJ2-7; D gene uncertain. Germline V gene data show CDR1 as SGHTA and CDR2 as FQGNSA. This CDR3 region has 13 residues. V gave up 0 bases and J gave up 4 bases, with 7 bases separating them.

This clone has a count of ten or more. One end of the junction varies from germline; a read error may be responsible. The chain recombines TRBV6-1 with TRBJ2-7; perhaps TRBD2 as D (6 bases). The CDR3 consists of 12 residues. CDR1 MNHNS and CDR2 SASEGT come from the germline V gene. The CDR3 sequence is CASSETRTTPSF. CDR3 sequence (DNA): TGTGCCAGCAGTGAAACGAGGACTACTCCGAGCTTC.

V and J are TRBV5-6 and TRBJ1-6; TRBD1 agrees at 7 bases. V trimming: 4 bases; J trimming: 9 bases; junction bases outside the gene matches: 7. The germline V gene encodes CDR1 SGHDT and CDR2 YYEEEE. The CDR3 has 14 amino acids. CDR3 protein: CASSLRQGSSPLHF. CDR3 coding DNA: TGTGCCAGCAGCCTCCGACAGGGTTCTTCACCCCTCCACTTT.

The chain carries TRBV6-6 and TRBJ2-3; D remains ambiguous. The V and J ends lost 5 bases and 0 bases respectively, with 12 bases between them. This CDR3 region has 15 residues. Per germline, CDR1 MNHNY and CDR2 SVGAGI (reference sequence). In DNA, the CDR3 is TGTGCCAGCAGTCCCGTGGCAGGCAGCACAGATACGCAGTATTTT. It is translated as CASSPVAGSTDTQYF.

The chain combines TRBV6-4 with TRBJ2-6, with unresolved D. Trimming removed 4 bases from V and 2 bases from J, with 12 bases in between. The germline V gene has CDR1 MRHNA and CDR2 SNTAGT. The CDR3 runs 16 residues. The CDR3 reads CASSAQPQTGANVLTF. The CDR3 DNA is TGTGCCAGCAGTGCCCAACCCCAGACTGGGGCCAACGTCCTGACTTTC.

This clone was seen only once. The chain combines TRBV6-5 with TRBJ1-4; D is unresolved. V was shortened by 6 bases and J by 5 bases, with 7 bases between the two germline ends. Germline loops: CDR1 MNHEY, CDR2 SVGAGI. This CDR3 spans 12 amino acids. The CDR3 loop is CASRAINEKLFF. The CDR3 DNA sequence: TGTGCCAGCAGAGCCATCAATGAAAAACTGTTTTTT.

The V call is TRBV10-3, the J call TRBJ2-3, with TRBD2 as a possible D gene (7 bases). CDR3 length equals 14 residues. With 10 bases removed from V and 2 bases from J, the gap between germline ends came to 16 bases. CDR1 is ENHRY, CDR2 SYGVKD, per germline. CDR3 DNA sequence: TGTGCCACCAGAGGGGGGGGGAACACAGATACGCAGTATTTT. This codes for CATRGGGNTDTQYF.